What follows are 21 T cell receptor beta chains derived from one specimen sequenced in a study of metastatic and nonmetastatic thyroid tumors. Using MiXCR, TCRdb re-called clones from the PCR reads. Of some 41,000 clones detected, roughly 27% appear once; the ten largest clones hold 9.9%. Not a single patient had been given any form of treatment at any point before undergoing thyroid surgery. Input material: blood. The receptors come from a male donor with papillary thyroid cancer or a benign thyroid nodule (not recorded which). Some clones in this sample may be carry-over from other donors' samples.

This clone was seen many times. The chain joins TRBV11-3 to TRBJ2-2; no definite D call. V lost 2 bases and J 5 bases, leaving 9 bases between the germline ends. From germline, CDR1 is SGHNT and CDR2 YENEEA. The CDR3 extends over 14 amino acids. The CDR3 DNA sequence: TGTGCCAGCAGCTTACTAGGACCTACCGGGGAGCTGTTTTTT. Protein product: CASSLLGPTGELFF.

The gene calls are TRBV5-4 and TRBJ1-4; 7 bases map to TRBD1. This CDR3 is 15 amino acids long. Trimming took 4 bases from V and 6 from J; bases not matched to a gene: 9. From germline, CDR1 is SGHNT and CDR2 YYREEE (reference sequence). CDR3 amino acids: CASSQNRGIDEKLFF. In nucleotides, the CDR3 is TGTGCCAGCAGCCAAAACAGGGGCATTGATGAAAAACTGTTTTTT.

The chain uses TRBV2 and TRBJ1-5, with D possibly being TRBD1 (5 bases). CDR1 and CDR2 (germline): SNHLY, FYNNEI. The CDR3 runs to 14 residues. The V and J ends lost 7 bases and 8 bases respectively, with 18 bases between them. CDR3 in DNA: TGTGCCAGCACCACAGGAGAGGGCTGGGAGCCCCAGCATTTT. Translation: CASTTGEGWEPQHF.

This clone was seen a handful of times. The chain has TRBV16 and TRBJ1-4; D gene unclear. Trimming stripped 2 bases from V and 3 bases from J, with 10 bases between. The CDR3 totals 15 residues. Germline loops: CDR1 KGHSY, CDR2 FQNENV. Here the CDR3 reads CASSQGVGANEKLFF. The CDR3 coding sequence is TGTGCCAGCAGCCAAGGGGTTGGAGCTAATGAAAAACTGTTTTTT.

At least ten counts were recorded for this clone. This rearrangement joins TRBV6-1 to TRBJ1-2, with D perhaps matching TRBD1 (6 bases). Trimming left V 5 bases short and J 2 bases short, with 15 bases between. This CDR3 contains 15 residues. Looked up from germline, CDR1 is MNHNS and CDR2 is SASEGT. CDR3 sequence: CASSPQGLENYGYTF. The CDR3 DNA follows: TGTGCCAGCAGTCCTCAGGGGTTGGAAAACTATGGCTACACCTTC.

This clone came up many times. The gene calls are TRBV28 and TRBJ2-2; 7 positions agree with TRBD1. Per germline, CDR1 MDHEN and CDR2 SYDVKM. V lost 0 bases and J lost 5; bases outside the gene matches: 3. The CDR3 runs 15 residues. The CDR3 region is CASSLWTGITGELFF. For the CDR3, the DNA is TGTGCCAGCAGTTTATGGACAGGGATAACCGGGGAGCTGTTTTTT.

This clone occurred many times. This sample also contains other DNA sequences that code for the same CDR3. V usage is TRBV7-9 and J usage is TRBJ1-1; 8 bases are shared with TRBD1. The CDR3 spans 15 residues. V lost 3 bases, J lost 4 bases, and 7 bases stayed unmatched. Germline V lookup: CDR1 SEHNR, CDR2 FQNEAQ (reference sequence). The CDR3 reads CASSFGQGRGTEAFF. The DNA of the CDR3 is TGTGCCAGCAGCTTCGGACAGGGACGAGGCACTGAAGCTTTCTTT.

At least ten counts were recorded for this clone. V gene TRBV5-1 combines with J gene TRBJ2-2, with TRBD2 as a possible D gene (5 bases). Looked up from germline, CDR1 is SGHRS and CDR2 is YFSETQ. The CDR3 has 14 residues. V was pared by 0 bases and J by 7 bases, with 10 bases between. CDR3 sequence: CASSLAGDIGELFF. The CDR3 nucleotides read TGCGCCAGCAGCTTGGCCGGGGATATCGGGGAGCTGTTTTTT.

This clone was seen only a few times. The chain is built from TRBV25-1 and TRBJ2-1; D is possibly TRBD2 (5 bases). Germline CDR1 and CDR2: MGHDK and SYGVNS. The CDR3 runs 11 residues. The V end lost 5 bases, the J end lost 8 bases, and 7 bases lay between the germline ends. CDR3: CASSYGDEQFF. Written as DNA, the CDR3 is TGTGCCAGCAGTTACGGGGATGAGCAGTTCTTC.

The chain couples TRBV20-1 to TRBJ2-3; 8 bases align to TRBD2. V trimming: 7 bases; J trimming: 11 bases; junction bases outside the gene matches: 8. CDR3 length: 11 amino acids. The V gene's germline CDR1 is DFQATT and CDR2 SNEGSKA (reference sequence). CDR3 sequence reads: CSVHSGEKQYF. The DNA for the CDR3 is TGCAGTGTTCATAGCGGGGAGAAGCAGTATTTT.

The chain joins TRBV2 to TRBJ2-4; D is uncertain. Trimming removed 4 bases at V and 8 bases at J, with 12 bases between. In germline, CDR1 is SNHLY, CDR2 FYNNEI. The CDR3 consists of 13 residues. The CDR3 here is CASSGKSLDIQYF. DNA of the CDR3: TGTGCCAGCAGTGGTAAGAGCTTGGACATTCAGTACTTC.

As DNA, the CDR3 is TGTGCCAGCAGCCAAGGGACAGGGGCGCTAGCGGGGGAAGACGAGCAGTACTTC. This encodes CASSQGTGALAGEDEQYF. This chain joins TRBV7-8 and TRBJ2-7; tentatively, D is TRBD1 or TRBD2 (10 bases each). The CDR3 is 18 residues long. The V gene lost 5 bases and the J gene lost 5 bases, with 28 bases spanning the gap. The germline gives CDR1 SGHVS, CDR2 FQNEAQ.

This clone has a count of ten or more. The V call is TRBV10-3, the J call TRBJ1-2; D gene ambiguous. CDR3 length equals 14 residues. Germline CDR1 is ENHRY and CDR2 is SYGVKD. V was shortened by 3 bases and J by 8 bases, with 16 bases between the two germline ends. In DNA, the CDR3 is TGTGCCATCAGTGACCTCGGTCAACTCGTAGGCTACACCTTC. Translating it yields CAISDLGQLVGYTF.

In its sample, this clone was seen many times. This sequence joins TRBV29-1 and TRBJ2-5; 7 bases fit TRBD2. With 7 bases clipped from V and 4 bases from J, the junction kept 15 bases outside the gene matches. CDR1 and CDR2 (germline): SQVTM, ANQGSEA. This CDR3 contains 15 residues. CDR3: CSEWTRSPKGETQYF. The CDR3 DNA follows: TGCAGCGAGTGGACTAGAAGTCCGAAGGGAGAGACCCAGTACTTC. The entire variable domain, with the rest obtained from reference TRBV29-1 and TRBJ2-5, is as follows: SAVISQKPSRDICQRGTSLTIQCQVDSQVTMMFWYRQQPGQSLTLIATANQGSEATYESGFVIDKFPISRPNLTFSTLTVSNMSPEDSSIYLCSEWTRSPKGETQYFGPGTRLLVL.

The rearrangement joins TRBV20-1 to TRBJ2-7; 11 bases agree with TRBD1. The germline V gene encodes CDR1 DFQATT and CDR2 SNEGSKA (reference sequence). V shed 5 bases, J shed 0 bases, and the junction held 6 bases outside the gene matches. There are 15 residues in the CDR3. Written as DNA, the CDR3 is TGCAGTGCTGGGGAGGGGACAGGGGGCTCCTACGAGCAGTACTTC. This gives the protein CSAGEGTGGSYEQYF.

This clone was counted only a few times. The chain uses TRBV12-3 or TRBV12-4 and TRBJ2-7; possibly TRBD1 for D (6 bases). The CDR3 sequence is 14 residues long. The V end was cut by 6 bases, the J end by 4 bases, with 16 bases between. The DNA of the CDR3 is TGTGCCAGCAGAGAAAGTCACAGGGTTTACGAGCAGTACTTC. Protein product: CASRESHRVYEQYF.

This clone was observed many times. The CDR3 protein is CSAGPSQRVQETQYF. DNA for the CDR3: TGCAGTGCTGGCCCCTCACAACGGGTTCAAGAGACCCAGTACTTC. This chain uses TRBV20-1 with TRBJ2-5, with D uncertain. Germline V CDR1 and CDR2: DFQATT, SNEGSKA (reference sequence). Trimming removed 5 bases at V and 2 bases at J, with 18 bases between. The CDR3 extends over 15 amino acids.

Judged by abundance, this clone is medium-sized. V and J are TRBV20-1 and TRBJ1-2; no clear D. The CDR3 consists of 16 residues. CDR1 is DFQATT and CDR2 is SNEGSKA in the germline V gene (reference sequence). V lost 1 base and J 3 bases, leaving 18 bases between the germline ends. The CDR3 sequence is CSARVGIRAAYYGYTF. DNA of the CDR3: TGCAGTGCTAGAGTAGGGATTCGTGCGGCCTACTATGGCTACACCTTC.

As concerns this clone: A read error may account for a junction end that differs from germline. This rearrangement joins TRBV6-1 to TRBJ2-7; 11 bases align to TRBD1. The CDR3 is 16 amino acids. Germline V gives CDR1 MNHNS, CDR2 SASEGT. The CDR3 region is CASTERVRTGGDEQYF. CDR3 DNA sequence: TGTGCCAGCACTGAAAGAGTCCGGACAGGGGGCGACGAGCAGTACTTC.

Judged by abundance, this clone is medium-sized. The rearrangement links TRBV4-1 to TRBJ2-7; no firm D call. V dropped 2 bases and J dropped 5 bases, with 10 bases sitting between them. CDR1 and CDR2 (germline): MGHRA, YSYEKL. The CDR3 is made up of 13 amino acids. The CDR3 DNA is TGCGCCAGCAGCCAATATTTCGTGAACGAGCAGTACTTC. Protein product: CASSQYFVNEQYF.

This clone came up many times. V gene TRBV7-8 combines with J gene TRBJ1-1; D possibly corresponds to TRBD1 (6 bases). Trimming removed 5 bases from V and 5 bases from J, with 12 bases in between. The CDR3 contains 13 residues. CDR1 is SGHVS, CDR2 FQNEAQ, per germline. CDR3 protein: CASSRPGETEAFF. The CDR3 coding sequence is TGTGCCAGCAGCCGACCAGGGGAGACTGAAGCTTTCTTT. The whole variable domain, filled in from reference TRBV7-8 and TRBJ1-1, reads GAGVSQSPRYKVAKRGQDVALRCDPISGHVSLFWYQQALGQGPEFLTYFQNEAQLDKSGLPSDRFFAERPEGSVSTLKIQRTQQEDSAVYLCASSRPGETEAFFGQGTRLTVV.